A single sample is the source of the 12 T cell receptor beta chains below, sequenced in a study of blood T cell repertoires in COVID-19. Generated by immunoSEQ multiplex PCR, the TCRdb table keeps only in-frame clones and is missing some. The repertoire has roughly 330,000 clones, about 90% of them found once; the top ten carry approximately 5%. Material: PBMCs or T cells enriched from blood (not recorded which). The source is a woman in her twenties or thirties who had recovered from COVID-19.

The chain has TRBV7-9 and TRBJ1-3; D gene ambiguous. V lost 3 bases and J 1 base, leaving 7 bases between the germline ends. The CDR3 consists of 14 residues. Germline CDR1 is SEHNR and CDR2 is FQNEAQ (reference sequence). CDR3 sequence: CASSLAGSGNTIYF. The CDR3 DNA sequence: TGTGCCAGCAGCTTGGCGGGTTCTGGAAACACCATATATTTT.

CDR3 residues: CASSLRRQGLDSPLHF. The CDR3 DNA reads as TGTGCCAGCAGCTTACGCCGACAGGGCCTAGATTCACCCCTCCACTTT. This chain connects TRBV7-8 to TRBJ1-6, with 7 nucleotides matching TRBD1. The germline V gene encodes CDR1 SGHVS and CDR2 FQNEAQ. Unmatched junction bases numbered 9, after V lost 2 bases and J lost 8 bases. This CDR3 is 16 amino acids long. Using reference TRBV7-8 and TRBJ1-6 for the parts outside the CDR3, the full variable domain is GAGVSQSPRYKVAKRGQDVALRCDPISGHVSLFWYQQALGQGPEFLTYFQNEAQLDKSGLPSDRFFAERPEGSVSTLKIQRTQQEDSAVYLCASSLRRQGLDSPLHFGNGTRLTVT.

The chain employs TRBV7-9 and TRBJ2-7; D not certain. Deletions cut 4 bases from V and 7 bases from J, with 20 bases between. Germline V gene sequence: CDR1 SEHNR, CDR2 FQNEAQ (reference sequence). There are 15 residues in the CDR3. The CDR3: CASSSATALLREQYF. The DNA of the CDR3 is TGTGCCAGCAGCTCAGCGACTGCCCTGCTACGGGAGCAGTACTTC.

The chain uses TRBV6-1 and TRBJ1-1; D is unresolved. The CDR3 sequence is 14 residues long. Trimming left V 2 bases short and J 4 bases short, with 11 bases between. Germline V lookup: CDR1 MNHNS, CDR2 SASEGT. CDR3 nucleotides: TGTGCCAGCAGTGAAATTGGCGGGTTCACTGAAGCTTTCTTT. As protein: CASSEIGGFTEAFF.

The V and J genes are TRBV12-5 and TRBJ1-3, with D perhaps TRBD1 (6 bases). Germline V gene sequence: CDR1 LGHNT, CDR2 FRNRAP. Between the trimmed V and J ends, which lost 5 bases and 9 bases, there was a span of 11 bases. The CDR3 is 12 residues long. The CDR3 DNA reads TGTGCTAGTGGTCCCGGACAGTTCACCATATATTTT. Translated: CASGPGQFTIYF.

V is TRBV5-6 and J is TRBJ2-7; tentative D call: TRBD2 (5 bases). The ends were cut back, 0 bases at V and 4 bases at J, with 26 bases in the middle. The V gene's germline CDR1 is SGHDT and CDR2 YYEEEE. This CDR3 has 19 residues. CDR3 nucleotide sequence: TGTGCCAGCAGCTTGGGGGGTTTAGCGAGCGCCTTCAAGGAGTACGAGCAGTACTTC. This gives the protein CASSLGGLASAFKEYEQYF.

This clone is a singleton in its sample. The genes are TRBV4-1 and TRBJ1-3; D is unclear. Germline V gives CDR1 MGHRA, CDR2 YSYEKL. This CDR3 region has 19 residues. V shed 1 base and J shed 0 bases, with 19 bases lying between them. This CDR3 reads CASSQGNGLFVRSGNTIYF. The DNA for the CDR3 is TGCGCCAGCAGCCAAGGAAATGGCCTTTTCGTTCGCTCTGGAAACACCATATATTTT.

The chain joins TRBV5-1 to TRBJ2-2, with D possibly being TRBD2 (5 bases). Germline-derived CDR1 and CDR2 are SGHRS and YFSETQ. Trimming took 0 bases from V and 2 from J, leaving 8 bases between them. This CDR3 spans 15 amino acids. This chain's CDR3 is CASSLATGNTGELFF. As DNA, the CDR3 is TGCGCCAGCAGCTTGGCCACGGGAAACACCGGGGAGCTGTTTTTT.

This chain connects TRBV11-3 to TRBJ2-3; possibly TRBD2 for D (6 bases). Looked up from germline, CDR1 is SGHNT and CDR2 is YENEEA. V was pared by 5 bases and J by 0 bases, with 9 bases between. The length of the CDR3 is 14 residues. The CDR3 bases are TGTGCCAGCAGCCCGCTAGCGAGCACAGATACGCAGTATTTT. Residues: CASSPLASTDTQYF. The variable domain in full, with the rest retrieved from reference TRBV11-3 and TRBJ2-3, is EAGVVQSPRYKIIEKKQPVAFWCNPISGHNTLYWYLQNLGQGPELLIRYENEEAVDDSQLPKDRFSAERLKGVDSTLKIQPAELGDSAVYLCASSPLASTDTQYFGPGTRLTVL.

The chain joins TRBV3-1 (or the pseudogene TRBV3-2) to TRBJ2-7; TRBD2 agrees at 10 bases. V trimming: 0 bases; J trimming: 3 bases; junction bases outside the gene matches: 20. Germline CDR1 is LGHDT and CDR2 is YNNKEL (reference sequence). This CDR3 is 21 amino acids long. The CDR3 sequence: CASSQDLGAGGRLAAGYEQYF. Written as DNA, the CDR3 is TGTGCCAGCAGCCAAGATCTGGGAGCGGGGGGGCGGCTAGCGGCGGGCTACGAGCAGTACTTC.

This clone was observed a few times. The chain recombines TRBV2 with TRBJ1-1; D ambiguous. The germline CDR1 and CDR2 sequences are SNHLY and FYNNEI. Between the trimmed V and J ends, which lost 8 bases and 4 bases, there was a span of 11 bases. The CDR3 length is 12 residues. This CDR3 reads CASSLGPTEAFF. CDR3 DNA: TGTGCCAGCTCCCTGGGCCCCACTGAAGCTTTCTTT.

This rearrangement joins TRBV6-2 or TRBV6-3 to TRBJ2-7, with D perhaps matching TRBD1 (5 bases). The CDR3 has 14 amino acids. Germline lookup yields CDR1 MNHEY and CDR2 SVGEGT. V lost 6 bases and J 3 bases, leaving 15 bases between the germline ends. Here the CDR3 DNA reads TGTGCCAGCAGCCAATCCAGGGTAGGCTACGAGCAGTACTTC. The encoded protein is CASSQSRVGYEQYF.